One and the same sample provided the 31 T cell receptor beta chains below, sequenced in a study of T cell responses to AZD1222 COVID-19 vaccine. Profiled with immunoSEQ multiplex PCR; TCRdb holds only in-frame clones, not every one. This table has about 97,000 clones, roughly 87% appearing once. This specimen was peripheral blood, taken on day 0 of AZD1222 vaccination. The receptors originated from an adult in good health.

The chain has TRBV5-8 and TRBJ1-2, with TRBD1 matching 9 bases. Trimming at V came to 1 base and at J to 2 bases, leaving 6 bases not matched to a gene. Germline V gene sequence: CDR1 SGHTS, CDR2 YDEGEE. There are 16 residues in the CDR3. The CDR3 region has the DNA TGTGCCAGCAGCTTGTGGGGACAGGGAACCAACTATGGCTACACCTTC. Translating it yields CASSLWGQGTNYGYTF.

The rearrangement uses TRBV6-5 and TRBJ1-5, with TRBD1 matching 10 bases. CDR1 MNHEY and CDR2 SVGAGI come from the germline V gene. Trimming cost V 8 bases and J 3 bases; bases outside gene matches: 4. The CDR3 is made up of 14 amino acids. CDR3 in amino acids: CASGTGVFNQPQHF. The CDR3 region has the DNA TGTGCCAGCGGGACAGGGGTGTTCAATCAGCCCCAGCATTTT.

The table lists this clone with a count of one. This chain uses TRBV12-2 with TRBJ2-7; TRBD1, the table's D call, lacks a check against the DNA. TRBV12-2 is a pseudogene. The CDR3 runs 15 residues. CDR3 sequence reads: CASRLGQGIPYEQYF. As DNA, the CDR3 is TGTGCAAGTCGCTTAGGGCAGGGAATCCCCTACGAGCAGTACTTC.

The chain combines TRBV3-1 (or the pseudogene TRBV3-2) with TRBJ2-7; 7 bases align to TRBD2. The CDR3 consists of 14 residues. Germline V gene lookup returns CDR1 LGHDT and CDR2 YNNKEL (reference sequence). The J segment lost 5 bases and the V segment lost 1 base, leaving 5 bases of the junction unmatched. The CDR3 coding sequence is TGTGCCAGCAGCCAAGTCCGGGGAGGGAACGAGCAGTACTTC. Amino acid sequence: CASSQVRGGNEQYF.

This chain connects TRBV5-4 to TRBJ1-5, with 10 bases aligning to TRBD1. Trimming took 4 bases from V and 7 from J; bases not matched to a gene: 5. This CDR3 is 14 amino acids long. Germline V gene sequence: CDR1 SGHNT, CDR2 YYREEE (reference sequence). The chain's CDR3 is CASSQDRGNQPQHF. The CDR3 DNA is TGTGCCAGCAGCCAGGACAGGGGGAACCAGCCCCAGCATTTT.

The chain has TRBV5-1 and TRBJ1-2; possibly TRBD1 for D (5 bases). V was cut by 4 bases and J by 4 bases, with 20 bases left in between. CDR3 length equals 16 residues. Germline V gene data show CDR1 as SGHRS and CDR2 as YFSETQ. This CDR3 is CASSRGVKGTTYGYTF. Written as DNA, the CDR3 is TGCGCCAGCAGCCGAGGGGTTAAGGGTACGACCTATGGCTACACCTTC.

This rearrangement joins TRBV2 to TRBJ1-1; 10 positions agree with TRBD1. Germline V gene data show CDR1 as SNHLY and CDR2 as FYNNEI. V shed 0 bases, J shed 5 bases, and the junction held 12 bases outside the gene matches. This CDR3 is built from 18 residues. The CDR3 loop reads CASSEAPGQGRGYTEAFF. Written as DNA, the CDR3 is TGTGCCAGCAGTGAAGCGCCGGGACAGGGGCGCGGGTATACTGAAGCTTTCTTT.

This clone showed up just a few times. The rearrangement joins TRBV6-2 or TRBV6-3 to TRBJ2-1, with 9 bases that match TRBD2. V lost 2 bases and J lost 6; bases outside the gene matches: 8. The CDR3 runs 16 residues. Germline loops: CDR1 MNHEY, CDR2 SVGEGT. In DNA form, the CDR3 reads TGTGCCAGCAGTTACCGGGGGACTAGCAACTCCAATGAGCAGTTCTTC. As protein: CASSYRGTSNSNEQFF.

The rearrangement links TRBV15 to TRBJ2-1, with a weak D call TRBD2 (6 bases). The germline gives CDR1 LNHNV, CDR2 YYDKDF (reference sequence). This CDR3 contains 15 residues. Trimming cost V 1 base and J 0 bases, with 7 bases left between them. In DNA, the CDR3 is TGTGCCACCAGCAGAGTAGCGGTCTCCTACAATGAGCAGTTCTTC. This codes for CATSRVAVSYNEQFF.

The chain employs TRBV10-3 and TRBJ1-2; D remains unclear. The CDR3 has 13 residues. V dropped 8 bases and J dropped 2 bases, with 12 bases sitting between them. Germline CDR1 is ENHRY and CDR2 is SYGVKD. The CDR3 region is CAISEGENYGYTF. DNA of the CDR3: TGTGCCATCTCGGAAGGAGAGAACTATGGCTACACCTTC.

The sample holds one count of this clone. The V and J genes are TRBV18 and TRBJ2-7; maybe TRBD2 (6 bases). Per germline, CDR1 KGHSH and CDR2 LQKENI. The V gene lost 2 bases and the J gene lost 0 bases, with 17 bases spanning the gap. CDR3 length: 17 amino acids. The chain's CDR3 is CASSPTRTGRISYEQYF. In DNA form, the CDR3 reads TGTGCCAGCTCACCAACACGTACGGGGAGGATCTCCTACGAGCAGTACTTC.

CDR3 protein: CASSPTADGMGNQPQHF. The CDR3 region has the DNA TGTGCCAGCTCCCCGACCGCGGACGGGATGGGCAATCAGCCCCAGCATTTT. The chain uses TRBV18 and TRBJ1-5, with unresolved D. Trimming removed 6 bases from V and 2 bases from J, with 20 bases in between. Germline CDR1 reads KGHSH; CDR2 reads LQKENI. The CDR3 length is 17 residues.

The J gene is TRBJ2-7, the V gene TRBV7-9, with 8 bases aligning to TRBD2. The CDR3 runs 15 residues. Losses at the gene ends were 7 bases for V and 0 bases for J; bases not matched to a gene: 8. From germline, CDR1 is SEHNR and CDR2 FQNEAQ (reference sequence). The CDR3 here is CASNQGSGSSYEQYF. The DNA of the CDR3 is TGTGCCAGCAACCAGGGGAGCGGGAGCTCCTACGAGCAGTACTTC.

The genes are TRBV29-1 and TRBJ2-3; 7 bases fit TRBD2. J lost 6 bases, V lost 7 bases, and 7 bases had no gene match. Germline CDR1 and CDR2: SQVTM and ANQGSEA. There are 12 residues in the CDR3. CDR3 amino acids: CSGGLMGDTQYF. The DNA for the CDR3 is TGCAGCGGGGGACTAATGGGGGATACGCAGTATTTT.

V gene TRBV5-1 combines with J gene TRBJ2-3, with no clear D. The germline V and J ends were trimmed by 1 base and 0 bases, with 12 bases remaining between them. The length of the CDR3 is 16 residues. CDR1 and CDR2 (germline): SGHRS, YFSETQ. CDR3 protein: CASSLTARTSTDTQYF. As DNA, the CDR3 is TGCGCCAGCAGCTTGACGGCGCGCACAAGCACAGATACGCAGTATTTT.

The genes are TRBV19 and TRBJ2-7, with D tentatively TRBD1 (6 bases). The V end was cut by 5 bases, the J end by 1 base, with 9 bases between. Per the germline V gene, CDR1 is LNHDA and CDR2 is SQIVND (reference sequence). The length of the CDR3 is 13 residues. CDR3: CASSGDISYEQYF. Here the CDR3 DNA reads TGTGCCAGTAGTGGGGACATTTCCTACGAGCAGTACTTC. The full variable domain, with the rest looked up from reference TRBV19 and TRBJ2-7, is DGGITQSPKYLFRKEGQNVTLSCEQNLNHDAMYWYRQDPGQGLRLIYYSQIVNDFQKGDIAEGYSVSREKKESFPLTVTSAQKNPTAFYLCASSGDISYEQYFGPGTRLTVT.

A single count supports this clone. The chain recombines TRBV19 with TRBJ2-7; 11 positions match TRBD2. The CDR3 runs 16 residues. CDR1 LNHDA and CDR2 SQIVND come from the germline V gene (reference sequence). V trimming: 5 bases; J trimming: 0 bases; junction bases outside the gene matches: 6. The CDR3 here is CASSPKGTSGSYEQYF. The CDR3 nucleotides are TGTGCCAGTAGTCCAAAAGGGACTAGCGGCTCCTACGAGCAGTACTTC.

The CDR3, as DNA: TGTGCCAGTAGTATTTGGACTAGCGGGAGTGATAGGGAGCAGTTCTTC. This gives the protein CASSIWTSGSDREQFF. The chain employs TRBV19 and TRBJ2-1; 13 bases fit TRBD2. Unmatched junction bases numbered 9, after V lost 3 bases and J lost 10 bases. Germline V gives CDR1 LNHDA, CDR2 SQIVND (reference sequence). This CDR3 comprises 16 residues.

J is TRBJ2-4 and V is TRBV19; D remains unclear. CDR1 and CDR2 (germline): LNHDA, SQIVND (reference sequence). V was shortened by 3 bases and J by 8 bases, with 17 bases between the two germline ends. The CDR3 consists of 15 residues. The DNA for the CDR3 is TGTGCCAGTAGTATGGGAACCTTAAACATAGACATTCAGTACTTC. It encodes CASSMGTLNIDIQYF.

This clone was recorded a few times. The chain links TRBV25-1 to TRBJ1-6; D may be TRBD1 (5 bases). With 5 bases removed from V and 6 bases from J, the gap between germline ends came to 14 bases. Germline V gene sequence: CDR1 MGHDK, CDR2 SYGVNS. The CDR3 is 15 residues long. CDR3 DNA: TGTGCCAGCAGTCCCCGGGGGACGGGTAATTCACCCCTCCACTTT. The encoded protein is CASSPRGTGNSPLHF.

This sequence joins TRBV10-3 and TRBJ2-7; D remains unclear. V gave up 3 bases and J gave up 3 bases, with 9 bases separating them. This CDR3 is built from 13 residues. Germline assignment: CDR1 ENHRY and CDR2 SYGVKD. In nucleotides, the CDR3 is TGTGCCATCAGTGATAAGGGCCTCTACGAGCAGTACTTC. This gives the protein CAISDKGLYEQYF.

CDR3 sequence reads: CASTTGQFRTPLHF. The CDR3 DNA is TGTGCCAGCACCACGGGACAGTTTAGGACACCCCTCCACTTT. The genes are TRBV5-4 and TRBJ1-6, with TRBD1 matching over 7 bases. This CDR3 contains 14 residues. The germline CDR1 and CDR2 sequences are SGHNT and YYREEE (reference sequence). V dropped 6 bases and J dropped 11; count of bases not matched to a gene: 11.

The CDR3 protein is CASSPQGGRGYNEQFF. Written as DNA, the CDR3 is TGCGCCAGCAGCCCCCAGGGCGGGAGGGGGTACAATGAGCAGTTCTTC. The J gene is TRBJ2-1, the V gene TRBV5-1, with 9 nucleotides matching TRBD2. CDR3 length: 16 residues. The V gene end was trimmed by 4 bases and the J gene end by 4 bases; junction bases not matched to a gene: 9. Germline CDR1 and CDR2: SGHRS and YFSETQ.

This rearrangement joins TRBV3-1 (or the pseudogene TRBV3-2) to TRBJ1-1; a weak D match, TRBD1 (6 bases). Germline lookup yields CDR1 LGHDT and CDR2 YNNKEL (reference sequence). The CDR3 consists of 14 residues. Trimming left V 6 bases short and J 1 base short, with 12 bases between. CDR3 nucleotides: TGTGCCAGCAGTCGTTTGGGGGCGAACACTGAAGCTTTCTTT. It codes for CASSRLGANTEAFF.

This clone was counted a single time. The CDR3 sequence is CASSSGGSGANVLTF. The CDR3 region has the DNA TGTGCCAGCAGCTCGGGGGGCTCTGGGGCCAACGTCCTGACTTTC. V usage is TRBV6-4 and J usage is TRBJ2-6, with 7 nucleotides matching TRBD2. The CDR3 extends over 15 amino acids. The germline CDR1 and CDR2 sequences are MRHNA and SNTAGT. The trim removed 6 bases at V and 0 bases at J, leaving 2 bases unmatched.

The gene calls are TRBV12-3 or TRBV12-4 and TRBJ2-1, with TRBD2 matching 8 bases. The CDR3 extends over 13 amino acids. Trimming at V came to 6 bases and at J to 12 bases, leaving 10 bases not matched to a gene. The CDR3 region is CASRPGLAVMQFF. The CDR3 DNA follows: TGTGCCAGCAGACCTGGACTAGCCGTTATGCAGTTCTTC.

The V gene is TRBV7-3, the J gene TRBJ1-6; 9 positions match TRBD1. Unmatched junction bases numbered 5, after V lost 3 bases and J lost 2 bases. The germline CDR1 and CDR2 sequences are SGHTA and FQGTGA. The CDR3 length is 17 residues. CDR3 in DNA: TGTGCCAGCAGCTTCCGAGGACAGGGGACCTATAATTCACCCCTCCACTTT. As protein: CASSFRGQGTYNSPLHF.

The gene calls are TRBV27 and TRBJ1-6; D ambiguous. From germline, CDR1 is MNHEY and CDR2 SMNVEV (reference sequence). Trimming left V 5 bases short and J 7 bases short, with 12 bases between. The CDR3 is 14 residues long. DNA of the CDR3: TGTGCCAGCAGTCTCTGGACGGGGAATTCACCCCTCCACTTT. This sequence encodes CASSLWTGNSPLHF.

The chain employs TRBV19 and TRBJ2-7; TRBD2 aligns across 14 bases. This CDR3 has 17 residues. Losses at the gene ends were 4 bases for V and 2 bases for J; bases not matched to a gene: 7. CDR1 is LNHDA and CDR2 is SQIVND in the germline V gene (reference sequence). The CDR3 nucleotides are TGTGCCAGTAGTAGGGGACTAGCGGGAGAAGGCCCCTACGAGCAGTACTTC. The encoded protein is CASSRGLAGEGPYEQYF.

The chain links TRBV30 to TRBJ1-5, with TRBD1 matching over 8 bases. Germline V gene lookup returns CDR1 GTSNPN and CDR2 SVGIG (reference sequence). The CDR3 spans 12 residues. J was trimmed by 6 bases and V by 2 bases; bases with no gene match: 0. As DNA, the CDR3 is TGTGCCTGGAGTACAGGGGGTCAGCCCCAGCATTTT. Its translation: CAWSTGGQPQHF.

The CDR3 DNA reads as TGTGCCAGCAGCTCCCGTGCGGGGTGGGAGACCCAGTACTTC. It translates to CASSSRAGWETQYF. The chain couples TRBV11-2 to TRBJ2-5, with TRBD2 as a possible D gene (6 bases). The V gene's germline CDR1 is SGHAT and CDR2 FQNNGV. V was pared by 4 bases and J by 5 bases, with 14 bases between. This CDR3 is built from 14 residues.